This TCR beta chain comes out of a study of response to subunit inactivated influenza vaccine. This clonotype was observed a handful of times. The antigen remains undetermined. The V and J ends lost 0 bases and 1 base respectively, with 7 bases between them. The CDR3 loop spans 15 amino acids. Germline CDR1 and CDR2: LNHDA and SQIVND (reference sequence). TCRdb reanalysed the RT-PCR reads using MiXCR and keeps one entry per CDR3 protein. This table holds 300,000 to 350,000 distinct CDR3 sequences, about 20% found once. Overall study results and limits: With each seasonal influenza vaccination, the authors suggested, few new T cells are recruited.

This clonotype originated in a man between 50 and 75 years old who received an inactivated influenza vaccine. The V call is TRBV19, the J call TRBJ1-5; D gene unclear. The material was PBMCs from blood, obtained about 20 months after vaccination. The CDR3 coding sequence is TGTGCCAGTAGTATAGAGCGCCACAGCAATCAGCCCCAGCATTTT. Protein: CASSIERHSNQPQHF.